The 18 T cell receptor beta chains presented below share a single source sample, sequenced in a study of T cell responses to AZD1222 COVID-19 vaccine. TCRdb keeps only in-frame clones here, not all; method: immunoSEQ multiplex PCR. The data contain around 150,000 clones, roughly 94% of them singletons. The sample was peripheral blood, taken 28 days after the second AZD1222 dose. The receptors were gathered from an adult who received the AZD1222 COVID-19 vaccine.

The chain links TRBV2 to TRBJ1-3; D uncertain. The germline gives CDR1 SNHLY, CDR2 FYNNEI. Trimming took off 6 bases at V and 2 bases at J, with 5 bases between the two ends. This CDR3 has 12 amino acids. For the CDR3, the DNA is TGTGCCAGCAGCCGACCTGGAAACACCATATATTTT. Protein: CASSRPGNTIYF.

The rearrangement links TRBV7-2 to TRBJ1-2, with D unresolved. The CDR3 is 14 amino acids. Germline V gene sequence: CDR1 SGHTA, CDR2 FQGNSA. V shed 4 bases and J shed 4 bases, with 13 bases lying between them. The chain's CDR3 is CASSSWPSGYGYTF. CDR3 DNA sequence: TGTGCCAGCAGCTCCTGGCCTTCAGGCTATGGCTACACCTTC.

The chain employs TRBV5-6 and TRBJ2-4; D is undetermined. CDR1 is SGHDT, CDR2 YYEEEE, per germline. V lost 1 base to trimming and J lost 0 bases, with 8 bases between them. The CDR3 spans 15 residues. The CDR3 region is CASSLRVLAKNIQYF. CDR3 nucleotides: TGTGCCAGCAGCTTGCGGGTGTTAGCCAAAAACATTCAGTACTTC.

The gene calls are TRBV2 and TRBJ1-5; 10 bases match TRBD1. The germline V gene encodes CDR1 SNHLY and CDR2 FYNNEI. V trimming: 0 bases; J trimming: 7 bases; junction bases outside the gene matches: 6. This CDR3 spans 16 amino acids. For the CDR3, the DNA is TGTGCCAGCAGTGAAGCGGGACAGGGGTTAGGGCAGCCCCAGCATTTT. It yields the protein CASSEAGQGLGQPQHF.

This chain connects TRBV3-1 (or the pseudogene TRBV3-2) to TRBJ1-4; 7 nucleotides line up with TRBD1. This CDR3 comprises 14 residues. Germline V gene data show CDR1 as LGHDT and CDR2 as YNNKEL (reference sequence). V lost 4 bases and J lost 7; bases outside the gene matches: 6. CDR3 DNA sequence: TGTGCCAGCAGCCGGCGGCAGGGGGGTGAAAAACTGTTTTTT. The encoded protein is CASSRRQGGEKLFF.

The V gene is TRBV6-2 or TRBV6-3, the J gene TRBJ2-1; 8 nucleotides match TRBD2. Per the germline V gene, CDR1 is MNHEY and CDR2 is SVGEGT. CDR3 length: 13 residues. With 2 bases clipped from V and 10 bases from J, the junction kept 4 bases outside the gene matches. The CDR3 protein is CASSYPASGEQFF. CDR3 in DNA: TGTGCCAGCAGTTACCCCGCTAGCGGGGAGCAGTTCTTC.

The chain recombines TRBV29-1 with TRBJ1-2; TRBD1 matches at 12 bases. The CDR3 runs to 16 residues. Germline CDR1 SQVTM, CDR2 ANQGSEA. V gave up 7 bases and J gave up 4 bases; unmatched junction bases: 13. The CDR3 nucleotides are TGCAGCGCCGATGGGACAGGGGGCACGGCGGGCTATGGCTACACCTTC. Its protein product is CSADGTGGTAGYGYTF.

In regard to this clone: Other DNA sequences of this sample code for an identical CDR3. This sequence joins TRBV4-3 and TRBJ2-7, with a tentative D call TRBD2 (5 bases). Germline CDR1 is LGHNA and CDR2 is YSLEER. The CDR3 is made up of 12 amino acids. Trimming took 0 bases from V and 7 from J, leaving 7 bases between them. The CDR3 region is CASSQDRGEQYF. Here the CDR3 DNA reads TGCGCCAGCAGCCAAGACAGAGGGGAGCAGTACTTC.

The rearrangement uses TRBV9 and TRBJ1-3; no firm D call. The V end lost 4 bases, the J end lost 0 bases, and 14 bases lay between the germline ends. Germline CDR1 reads SGDLS; CDR2 reads YYNGEE. This CDR3 is built from 16 residues. The CDR3 region is CASSYSLAGSGNTIYF. The DNA of the CDR3 is TGTGCCAGCAGCTACAGTTTGGCGGGCTCTGGAAACACCATATATTTT.

This clone was seen more than once but under ten times. V gene TRBV27 combines with J gene TRBJ1-2; 7 bases are shared with TRBD1. V shed 5 bases, J shed 4 bases, and the junction held 7 bases outside the gene matches. The germline CDR1 and CDR2 sequences are MNHEY and SMNVEV (reference sequence). The CDR3 covers 14 residues. The CDR3 protein is CASSPTTGSYGYTF. CDR3 coding DNA: TGTGCCAGCAGTCCTACGACAGGGAGCTATGGCTACACCTTC.

The J gene is TRBJ1-1, the V gene TRBV5-6, with D unclear. The V end was cut by 0 bases, the J end by 11 bases, with 8 bases between. The CDR3 sequence is 11 residues long. Germline assignment: CDR1 SGHDT and CDR2 YYEEEE. The CDR3 sequence: CASSLGQDAFF. The CDR3 region has the DNA TGTGCCAGCAGCTTGGGTCAGGACGCTTTCTTT.

The rearrangement joins TRBV3-1 (or the pseudogene TRBV3-2) to TRBJ2-7; 11 bases line up with TRBD1. The CDR3 totals 15 residues. Trimming cost V 2 bases and J 5 bases; bases outside gene matches: 5. Germline values: CDR1 LGHDT, CDR2 YNNKEL (reference sequence). This CDR3 reads CASSQPGQGVHEQYF. The CDR3 nucleotides are TGTGCCAGCAGCCAACCGGGACAGGGGGTCCACGAGCAGTACTTC.

This sequence joins TRBV19 and TRBJ1-5, with 7 bases matching TRBD1. V lost 5 bases, J lost 0 bases, and 4 bases stayed unmatched. The germline gives CDR1 LNHDA, CDR2 SQIVND (reference sequence). The CDR3 sequence is 15 residues long. The CDR3 spells CASSPGTVSNQPQHF. In DNA form, the CDR3 reads TGTGCCAGTAGTCCCGGGACAGTTAGCAATCAGCCCCAGCATTTT.

This chain uses TRBV5-1 with TRBJ2-3; D possibly corresponds to TRBD2 (6 bases). Germline CDR1 reads SGHRS; CDR2 reads YFSETQ. V gave up 4 bases and J gave up 3 bases, with 15 bases separating them. The CDR3 consists of 15 residues. The CDR3 reads CASSLRRGETDTQYF. For the CDR3, the DNA is TGCGCCAGCAGCCTTAGGCGGGGCGAGACAGATACGCAGTATTTT.

The chain links TRBV5-1 to TRBJ1-1; D ambiguous. Trimming stripped 2 bases from V and 4 bases from J, with 15 bases between. This CDR3 comprises 15 residues. Germline CDR1 reads SGHRS; CDR2 reads YFSETQ. The CDR3 region is CASSLSVGSSTEAFF. CDR3 coding DNA: TGCGCCAGCAGCTTATCTGTGGGATCAAGCACTGAAGCTTTCTTT.

The chain is built from TRBV23-1 and TRBJ1-5; D is possibly TRBD1 (6 bases). TRBV23-1 is an ORF; its function is uncertain. The germline V and J ends were trimmed by 3 bases and 1 base, with 16 bases remaining between them. This CDR3 has 17 amino acids. CDR3 DNA sequence: TGCGCCAGCAGTCAGACAGGACTCAGGGGCAGCAATCAGCCCCAGCATTTT. It codes for CASSQTGLRGSNQPQHF.

The gene calls are TRBV30 and TRBJ2-7; D possibly matches TRBD1 or TRBD2 (6 bases each). The CDR3 covers 15 residues. Trimming cost V 0 bases and J 7 bases, with 19 bases left between them. The germline CDR1 and CDR2 sequences are GTSNPN and SVGIG (reference sequence). CDR3 sequence (DNA): TGTGCCTGGAGTGTAGGAGGGGGGTCTTATACAGAGCAGTACTTC. Translated: CAWSVGGGSYTEQYF. Supplemented by reference TRBV30 and TRBJ2-7, the full variable domain reads SQTIHQWPATLVQPVGSPLSLECTVEGTSNPNLYWYRQAAGRGLQLLFYSVGIGQISSEVPQNLSASRPQDRQFILSSKKLLLSDSGFYLCAWSVGGGSYTEQYFGPGTRLTVT.

The rearrangement links TRBV2 to TRBJ1-5; D gene unclear. The V and J ends lost 6 bases and 2 bases respectively, with 14 bases between them. The CDR3 loop spans 15 amino acids. Looked up from germline, CDR1 is SNHLY and CDR2 is FYNNEI. The CDR3 is CASRSGIWGNQPQHF. CDR3 nucleotide sequence: TGTGCCAGCAGGTCCGGGATATGGGGCAATCAGCCCCAGCATTTT. Full variable domain (rest looked up from reference TRBV2 and TRBJ1-5): EPEVTQTPSHQVTQMGQEVILRCVPISNHLYFYWYRQILGQKVEFLVSFYNNEISEKSEIFDDQFSVERPDGSNFTLKIRSTKLEDSAMYFCASRSGIWGNQPQHFGDGTRLSIL.